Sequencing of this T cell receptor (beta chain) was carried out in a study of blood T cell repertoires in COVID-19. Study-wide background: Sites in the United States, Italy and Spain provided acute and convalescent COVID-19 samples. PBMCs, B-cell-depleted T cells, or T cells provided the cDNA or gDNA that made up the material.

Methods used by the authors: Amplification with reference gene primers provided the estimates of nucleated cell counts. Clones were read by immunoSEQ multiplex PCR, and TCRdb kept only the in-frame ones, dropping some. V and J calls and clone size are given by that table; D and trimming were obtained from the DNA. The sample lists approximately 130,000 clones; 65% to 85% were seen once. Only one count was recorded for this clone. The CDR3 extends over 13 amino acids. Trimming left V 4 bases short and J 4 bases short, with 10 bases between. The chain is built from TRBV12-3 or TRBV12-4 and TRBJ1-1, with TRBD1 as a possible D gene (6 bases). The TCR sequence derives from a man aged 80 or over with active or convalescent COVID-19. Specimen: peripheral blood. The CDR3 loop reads CASSSTGFTEAFF. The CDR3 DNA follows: TGTGCCAGCAGTTCTACAGGGTTCACTGAAGCTTTCTTT.